The entry below describes one T cell receptor beta chain. The source of the sample is a study of blood T cell repertoires in COVID-19. The junction had 5 bases not matched to a gene; V was cut back by 3 bases and J by 8 bases. Germline V gene sequence: CDR1 SGDLS, CDR2 YYNGEE. This CDR3 has 15 amino acids. Method: immunoSEQ multiplex PCR; TCRdb's copy keeps in-frame clones and lacks some. The profile shows roughly 280,000 clones, about nine tenths of them singletons. The TCR sequence derives from a woman aged 55-70 years who had recovered from COVID-19. The rearrangement joins TRBV9 to TRBJ1-6, with 10 bases matching TRBD1. Material for sequencing was PBMCs or T cells enriched from blood (not recorded which). The DNA of the CDR3 is TGTGCCAGCAGCGCCTCCGGACAGGGGGATTCACCCCTCCACTTT. Its translation: CASSASGQGDSPLHF. The full variable domain, completed using reference TRBV9 and TRBJ1-6, is DSGVTQTPKHLITATGQRVTLRCSPRSGDLSVYWYQQSLDQGLQFLIQYYNGEERAKGNILERFSAQQFPDLHSELNLSSLELGDSALYFCASSASGQGDSPLHFGNGTRLTVT.